Presented here are 18 T cell receptor beta chains from one specimen sequenced in a study of T cells after yellow fever vaccination. TCRdb called the 5' RACE reads again in MiXCR, with one record for every CDR3 protein. Of a few hundred thousand distinct CDR3 sequences in the sample, approximately 3.8% were seen once. The sample in question was PBMCs, obtained 15 days after the yellow fever booster vaccination. The receptor source for this set is a man between 18 and 29 years old who received the YFV17D yellow fever vaccine.

This clonotype was seen repeatedly, ten times or more. The germline gene is not matched at one end of the junction; a read error may be the cause. The V gene is TRBV4-1, the J gene TRBJ1-2; D is ambiguous. The CDR3 sequence is 10 residues long. The germline gives CDR1 MGHRA, CDR2 YSYEKL. The CDR3 reads CASSQDRKMF. CDR3 nucleotide sequence: TGCGCCAGCAGCCAAGATCGGAAGATGTTC.

V and J are TRBV18 and TRBJ2-3, with 7 bases lining up with TRBD2. Germline lookup yields CDR1 KGHSH and CDR2 LQKENI. The CDR3 is 16 residues long. V dropped 0 bases and J dropped 2; count of bases not matched to a gene: 5. In DNA, the CDR3 is TGTGCCAGCTCACCACCCACTAGCGCCAACACAGATACGCAGTATTTT. It codes for CASSPPTSANTDTQYF.

This clonotype came up many times. The chain carries TRBV5-5 and TRBJ1-2, with a possible D match to TRBD1 (5 bases). V lost 5 bases and J lost 5, with 22 bases in between. Germline values: CDR1 SGHKS, CDR2 YYEKEE (reference sequence). This CDR3 is 16 amino acids long. In DNA, the CDR3 is TGTGCCAGCAGTCCCCAGGGCGCGCCCGGGGATTATGGCTACACCTTC. Residues: CASSPQGAPGDYGYTF. Variable domain in full (rest from reference TRBV5-5 and TRBJ1-2): DAGVTQSPTHLIKTRGQQVTLRCSPISGHKSVSWYQQVLGQGPQFIFQYYEKEERGRGNFPDRFSARQFPNYSSELNVNALLLGDSALYLCASSPQGAPGDYGYTFGSGTRLTVV.

Ten or more counts support this clonotype. The J gene is TRBJ2-4, the V gene TRBV11-3; D uncertain. Germline V CDR1 and CDR2: SGHNT, YENEEA. Trimming shortened V by 7 bases and J by 5 bases, and 9 bases separated the two germline ends. This CDR3 has 12 amino acids. CDR3 in DNA: TGTGCCAGCAAAGGGCCCGAAAACATTCAGTACTTC. Its translation: CASKGPENIQYF.

This clonotype was seen repeatedly, ten times or more. The gene calls are TRBV6-5 and TRBJ2-2, with 8 bases aligning to TRBD1. Germline V gene lookup returns CDR1 MNHEY and CDR2 SVGAGI. Trimming took 5 bases from V and 5 from J; bases not matched to a gene: 10. The CDR3 has 16 amino acids. The DNA of the CDR3 is TGTGCCAGCAGTAGAACCTTACAGGGGGAAACCGGGGAGCTGTTTTTT. This translates into CASSRTLQGETGELFF.

This clonotype has ten or more counts. The chain recombines TRBV5-1 with TRBJ2-1, with no clear D. The germline CDR1 and CDR2 sequences are SGHRS and YFSETQ. The germline V and J ends were trimmed by 5 bases and 0 bases, with 18 bases remaining between them. This CDR3 spans 17 amino acids. The CDR3 spells CASRGKGSGISYNEQFF. As DNA, the CDR3 is TGCGCCAGCAGAGGTAAAGGGTCGGGTATCTCCTACAATGAGCAGTTCTTC.

At least ten counts were recorded for this clonotype. The V call is TRBV6-5, the J call TRBJ1-3; D is unclear. This CDR3 comprises 16 residues. Germline V gene lookup returns CDR1 MNHEY and CDR2 SVGAGI. Between the trimmed V and J ends, which lost 0 bases and 0 bases, there was a span of 9 bases. The CDR3 is CASSYSGLPSGNTIYF. In DNA, the CDR3 is TGTGCCAGCAGTTACTCTGGACTGCCCTCTGGAAACACCATATATTTT.

This clonotype was detected ten times or more. The chain has TRBV24-1 and TRBJ1-5; TRBD1 is a possible D gene (6 bases). The CDR3 sequence is 14 residues long. Per the germline V gene, CDR1 is KGHDR and CDR2 is SFDVKD. The germline V and J ends were trimmed by 9 bases and 6 bases, with 17 bases remaining between them. CDR3 nucleotide sequence: TGTGCCACCGGGGGCAACAGGGCCGGTCAGCCCCAGCATTTT. Translating gives CATGGNRAGQPQHF.

This clonotype showed up many times. The chain is built from TRBV5-1 and TRBJ2-2, with TRBD1 identical over 8 bases. V lost 5 bases, J lost 7 bases, and 7 bases stayed unmatched. The CDR3 spans 14 residues. Germline-derived CDR1 and CDR2 are SGHRS and YFSETQ. CDR3 sequence (DNA): TGCGCCAGCAGGTCCGGGACAGGTATCGGGGAGCTGTTTTTT. It yields the protein CASRSGTGIGELFF.

This clonotype was observed a handful of times. The V call is TRBV7-2, the J call TRBJ1-2; the match to TRBD1 covers 9 bases. Looked up from germline, CDR1 is SGHTA and CDR2 is FQGNSA. The CDR3 sequence is 13 residues long. The V and J ends lost 3 bases and 6 bases, in that order; junction bases with no gene match: 2. In DNA, the CDR3 is TGTGCCAGCAGCTTGGGACAGGGACATGGCTACACCTTC. Protein product: CASSLGQGHGYTF. Using reference TRBV7-2 and TRBJ1-2 for the parts outside the CDR3, the full variable domain is GAGVSQSPSNKVTEKGKDVELRCDPISGHTALYWYRQSLGQGLEFLIYFQGNSAPDKSGLPSDRFSAERTGGSVSTLTIQRTQQEDSAVYLCASSLGQGHGYTFGSGTRLTVV.

The CDR3 is CAWSGVQTAFNYGYTF. In DNA form, the CDR3 reads TGTGCCTGGAGTGGGGTTCAGACAGCCTTTAACTATGGCTACACCTTC. V is TRBV30 and J is TRBJ1-2, with D maybe TRBD1 (5 bases). The CDR3 is made up of 16 amino acids. Trimming pared 1 base from V and 1 base from J, leaving 16 bases between. Germline CDR1 is GTSNPN and CDR2 is SVGIG (reference sequence).

Only a few counts were recorded for this clonotype. This sequence joins TRBV18 and TRBJ1-5; 7 positions agree with TRBD1. CDR3 length: 14 residues. V lost 5 bases, J lost 5 bases, and 6 bases stayed unmatched. Germline CDR1 and CDR2: KGHSH and LQKENI. CDR3 region: CASSLGQLDQPQHF. CDR3 DNA: TGTGCCAGCTCATTGGGACAGTTGGATCAGCCCCAGCATTTT.

This clonotype was observed a few times. This chain connects TRBV5-1 to TRBJ2-5, with unresolved D. This CDR3 has 16 amino acids. Trimming stripped 1 base from V and 3 bases from J, with 16 bases between. Looked up from germline, CDR1 is SGHRS and CDR2 is YFSETQ. The CDR3 region is CASSLRPEFGKETQYF. In DNA, the CDR3 is TGCGCCAGCAGCTTGCGGCCAGAGTTTGGAAAAGAGACCCAGTACTTC.

This clonotype came up many times. The V call is TRBV28, the J call TRBJ2-5; TRBD1 might be the D (6 bases). The CDR3 covers 16 residues. The V gene lost 5 bases and the J gene lost 2 bases, with 18 bases spanning the gap. Germline CDR1 is MDHEN and CDR2 is SYDVKM. The DNA of the CDR3 is TGTGCCAGCAGTCTCCCGGAGTTGAGGGGGCAAGAGACCCAGTACTTC. Its translation is CASSLPELRGQETQYF.

This clonotype was observed many times. J is TRBJ1-3 and V is TRBV20-1, with 7 bases aligning to TRBD1. Germline V lookup: CDR1 DFQATT, CDR2 SNEGSKA (reference sequence). The CDR3 has 15 residues. The V and J ends lost 3 bases and 2 bases, in that order; junction bases with no gene match: 7. The CDR3 DNA reads as TGCAGTGCTAGGGTTACCACAGGGGCTGGAAACACCATATATTTT. Its protein is CSARVTTGAGNTIYF.

This clonotype was found many times. This sequence joins TRBV5-4 and TRBJ1-1; 11 nucleotides match TRBD1. The CDR3 loop spans 16 amino acids. CDR1 is SGHNT and CDR2 is YYREEE in the germline V gene (reference sequence). Unmatched junction bases numbered 9, after V lost 4 bases and J lost 4 bases. CDR3 protein: CASSLGGQGAGTEAFF. The CDR3 DNA reads TGTGCCAGCAGCCTCGGAGGACAGGGGGCAGGCACTGAAGCTTTCTTT.

This clonotype was observed at least ten times. The rearrangement uses TRBV9 and TRBJ2-5; a possible D gene is TRBD2 (6 bases). The V end was cut by 4 bases, the J end by 4 bases, with 8 bases between. The germline V gene encodes CDR1 SGDLS and CDR2 YYNGEE. CDR3 length: 12 amino acids. CDR3 coding DNA: TGTGCCAGCAGCCGACTAGGAGAGACCCAGTACTTC. It specifies CASSRLGETQYF.

This clonotype has a count of ten or more. CDR3 in amino acids: CATSGRQGASYNEQFF. CDR3 in DNA: TGTGCCACCAGCGGGAGACAGGGGGCTTCCTACAATGAGCAGTTCTTC. V is TRBV15 and J is TRBJ2-1; TRBD1 agrees at 10 bases. Germline V gene lookup returns CDR1 LNHNV and CDR2 YYDKDF (reference sequence). This CDR3 spans 16 amino acids. The V segment lost 5 bases and the J segment 1 base; nucleotides outside the gene matches: 5.